These 24 T cell receptor beta chains were sequenced from one sample in a study of blood T cell repertoires in COVID-19 (dated by TCRdb to 2019 to 2021). The protocol used for the library was the immunoSEQ multiplex PCR assay. TCRdb holds this immuneACCESS table with in-frame rearrangements only. Some clones are missing; in checked studies, unresolved V genes explain under half, and the rest has no known cause. The sample records under 250,000 clones, 80% to 90% of which are singletons. The ten largest clones capture 3% to 4% of the sample. The sequencing sample was made of PBMCs or T cells enriched from blood (not recorded which). These receptor sequences come from a woman aged 25 to 39 who had been exposed to COVID-19.

V gene TRBV6-5 combines with J gene TRBJ2-7; D not resolved. The CDR3 is 11 residues long. The V end was cut by 6 bases, the J end by 3 bases, with 6 bases between. The germline V gene has CDR1 MNHEY and CDR2 SVGAGI. The CDR3 spells CASSYRYEQYF. The CDR3, as DNA: TGTGCCAGCAGCTACCGCTACGAGCAGTACTTC.

This chain's CDR3 is CASSLRGGGKNIQYF. CDR3 in DNA: TGCGCCAGCAGTCTTAGGGGGGGTGGGAAAAACATTCAGTACTTC. The V call is TRBV10-2, the J call TRBJ2-4; D possibly corresponds to TRBD2 (7 bases). V shed 5 bases and J shed 4 bases, with 15 bases lying between them. This CDR3 contains 15 residues. CDR1 is WSHSY and CDR2 is SAAADI in the germline V gene.

The V and J genes are TRBV27 and TRBJ2-6; D call uncertain. Germline V gene data show CDR1 as MNHEY and CDR2 as SMNVEV (reference sequence). This CDR3 comprises 15 residues. Trimming removed 3 bases at V and 0 bases at J, with 6 bases between. In nucleotides, the CDR3 is TGTGCCAGCAGTTTCCAGGACTCTGGGGCCAACGTCCTGACTTTC. Translation: CASSFQDSGANVLTF.

The chain links TRBV18 to TRBJ2-1, with 11 nucleotides matching TRBD2. Unmatched junction bases numbered 16, after V lost 6 bases and J lost 6 bases. This CDR3 spans 18 amino acids. CDR1 KGHSH and CDR2 LQKENI come from the germline V gene. The chain's CDR3 is CASSPLPPLAGGGNEQFF. The CDR3 region has the DNA TGTGCCAGCTCTCCTCTACCACCTCTAGCGGGAGGTGGCAATGAGCAGTTCTTC.

The chain has TRBV19 and TRBJ1-1, with a weak D call TRBD1 (5 bases). Looked up from germline, CDR1 is LNHDA and CDR2 is SQIVND (reference sequence). The V and J ends lost 5 bases and 1 base respectively, with 8 bases between them. The CDR3 spans 13 residues. The CDR3 nucleotides are TGTGCCAGTAGTGAAACAGGGAACACTGAAGCTTTCTTT. Translation gives CASSETGNTEAFF.

This sequence joins TRBV29-1 and TRBJ2-1; perhaps TRBD1 as D (5 bases). The CDR3 covers 13 residues. The germline V and J ends were trimmed by 2 bases and 8 bases, with 13 bases remaining between them. CDR1 is SQVTM, CDR2 ANQGSEA, per germline. The CDR3 DNA sequence: TGCAGCGTTGAATTGGAATTAGGGGATGAGCAGTTCTTC. It encodes CSVELELGDEQFF.

A remark on this clone: The junction does not match germline at one end; this may be a read error. V is TRBV4-2 and J is TRBJ2-1; tentative D call: TRBD1 (5 bases). The CDR3 sequence is 14 residues long. In germline, CDR1 is LGHNA, CDR2 YNFKEQ. DNA of the CDR3: TGTGCCAGCAGCCAAGGGGGCTCCAACAATGAGCAGTTCTTC. This encodes CASSQGGSNNEQFF.

The chain employs TRBV6-6 and TRBJ1-2; D remains ambiguous. The CDR3 has 14 amino acids. CDR1 is MNHNY and CDR2 is SVGAGI in the germline V gene (reference sequence). The germline V and J ends were trimmed by 1 base and 1 base, with 7 bases remaining between them. CDR3 protein: CASSYFRNNYGYTF. The CDR3 bases are TGTGCCAGCAGTTACTTCAGAAATAACTATGGCTACACCTTC.

The chain joins TRBV4-1 to TRBJ2-7; D is possibly TRBD1 (6 bases). Per germline, CDR1 MGHRA and CDR2 YSYEKL. This CDR3 contains 15 residues. V lost 3 bases, J lost 4 bases, and 16 bases lay in between. The CDR3 here is CASSQVRDIGYEQYF. In DNA, the CDR3 is TGCGCCAGCAGCCAGGTCCGGGACATAGGGTACGAGCAGTACTTC.

The table lists this clone with many counts. The chain uses TRBV5-1 and TRBJ1-3; D ambiguous. The V gene's germline CDR1 is SGHRS and CDR2 YFSETQ. V lost 0 bases and J lost 4, with 5 bases in between. The CDR3 has 13 residues. The CDR3 protein is CASSLAVGNTIYF. The CDR3 region has the DNA TGCGCCAGCAGCTTGGCCGTGGGAAACACCATATATTTT.

CDR3 sequence: CASSRGINQPQHF. The CDR3 DNA reads TGTGCCAGCTCACGAGGGATAAATCAGCCCCAGCATTTT. The V gene is TRBV24-1, the J gene TRBJ1-5, with unresolved D. CDR1 and CDR2 (germline): KGHDR, SFDVKD. With 11 bases removed from V and 4 bases from J, the gap between germline ends came to 14 bases. The CDR3 is 13 residues long.

J is TRBJ2-7 and V is TRBV19; 9 nucleotides line up with TRBD1. This CDR3 spans 15 amino acids. The germline V gene has CDR1 LNHDA and CDR2 SQIVND (reference sequence). V dropped 6 bases and J dropped 6; count of bases not matched to a gene: 12. The CDR3 DNA reads TGTGCCAGTAGCCTCCTACCGGGACAGGGTTTCGAGCAGTACTTC. This gives the protein CASSLLPGQGFEQYF.

The J gene is TRBJ1-2, the V gene TRBV5-1; 7 nucleotides line up with TRBD1. V lost 0 bases to trimming and J lost 5 bases; unmatched junction nucleotides: 1. Germline assignment: CDR1 SGHRS and CDR2 YFSETQ. CDR3 length equals 13 residues. Here the CDR3 reads CASSLDRGYGYTF. The CDR3 DNA reads TGCGCCAGCAGCTTGGACAGGGGATATGGCTACACCTTC.

This chain uses TRBV15 with TRBJ1-1; D remains ambiguous. Between the trimmed V and J ends, which lost 3 bases and 1 base, there was a span of 6 bases. The CDR3 is 13 residues long. CDR1 and CDR2 from the germline V gene are LNHNV and YYDKDF (reference sequence). In DNA form, the CDR3 reads TGTGCCACCAGCAGCAAAAAGAACACTGAAGCTTTCTTT. Translated: CATSSKKNTEAFF.

In nucleotides, the CDR3 is TGTGCCAGCAGTGTCCGGACTAGTTCGGGTGAGCAGTTCTTC. This translates into CASSVRTSSGEQFF. The chain has TRBV2 and TRBJ2-1; the match to TRBD2 covers 7 bases. Germline trimming cut 4 bases from V and 9 bases from J; bases unmatched to any gene: 9. Germline V gives CDR1 SNHLY, CDR2 FYNNEI. This CDR3 is 14 amino acids long.

This clone was found once. The genes are TRBV18 and TRBJ1-1; weak D call: TRBD1 (6 bases). The CDR3 consists of 13 residues. Germline assignment: CDR1 KGHSH and CDR2 LQKENI. Trimming removed 8 bases at V and 1 base at J, with 11 bases between. CDR3 in amino acids: CASADRSNTEAFF. DNA of the CDR3: TGTGCCAGCGCAGACAGGTCGAACACTGAAGCTTTCTTT.

The chain has TRBV30 and TRBJ1-5; D perhaps matches TRBD1 (6 bases). Trimming stripped 1 base from V and 1 base from J, with 11 bases between. Germline CDR1 reads GTSNPN; CDR2 reads SVGIG (reference sequence). The length of the CDR3 is 15 residues. CDR3 nucleotide sequence: TGTGCCTGGAGTGGGACGGGGGGCAGCAATCAGCCCCAGCATTTT. This encodes CAWSGTGGSNQPQHF.

This chain connects TRBV7-8 to TRBJ2-7, with 7 positions matching TRBD1. The CDR3 extends over 16 amino acids. After removal of 2 bases from V and 3 bases from J, the junction contained 10 bases not matched to a gene. Germline values: CDR1 SGHVS, CDR2 FQNEAQ. CDR3 coding DNA: TGTGCCAGCAGCTTATCCCGGACAGGACCTATCTACGAGCAGTACTTC. It translates to CASSLSRTGPIYEQYF.

The V call is TRBV2, the J call TRBJ1-2, with unresolved D. Germline CDR1 SNHLY, CDR2 FYNNEI. V was shortened by 7 bases and J by 5 bases, with 11 bases between the two germline ends. The CDR3 is 12 amino acids. The CDR3 protein is CASKRDPYGYTF. The CDR3 DNA follows: TGTGCCAGCAAAAGAGATCCATATGGCTACACCTTC.

The chain carries TRBV13 and TRBJ1-4, with 7 bases fitting TRBD1. V was pared by 4 bases and J by 11 bases, with 7 bases of the junction left unmatched. The CDR3 is made up of 13 amino acids. Germline V CDR1 and CDR2: PRHDT, FYEKMQ (reference sequence). This CDR3 is CASSSTGASKLFF. In DNA form, the CDR3 reads TGTGCCAGCAGCTCTACAGGGGCTAGTAAACTGTTTTTT.

This clone was recorded once. The chain carries TRBV2 and TRBJ2-3, with a weak D call TRBD2 (5 bases). V shed 4 bases and J shed 1 base, with 9 bases lying between them. The CDR3 is 14 residues long. CDR1 and CDR2 (germline): SNHLY, FYNNEI. DNA for the CDR3: TGTGCCAGCAGTGGACGTAGCGGCACAGATACGCAGTATTTT. It codes for CASSGRSGTDTQYF.

The chain couples TRBV5-4 to TRBJ2-1; weak D call: TRBD2 (5 bases). Trimming removed 1 base at V and 0 bases at J, with 17 bases between. Germline V gene sequence: CDR1 SGHNT, CDR2 YYREEE (reference sequence). The CDR3 length is 18 residues. CDR3 nucleotides: TGTGCCAGCAGCTTGAGGAGGTCTGCGGGTGACTCCTACAATGAGCAGTTCTTC. Its protein product is CASSLRRSAGDSYNEQFF.

This chain joins TRBV18 and TRBJ1-3; TRBD1 agrees at 7 bases. Unmatched junction bases numbered 8, after V lost 3 bases and J lost 0 bases. Germline V gene lookup returns CDR1 KGHSH and CDR2 LQKENI. The CDR3 loop spans 17 amino acids. The chain's CDR3 is CASSPGQALLSGNTIYF. The CDR3 coding sequence is TGTGCCAGCTCACCCGGACAGGCCCTACTCTCTGGAAACACCATATATTTT.

The chain is built from TRBV28 and TRBJ1-5, with unresolved D. V lost 4 bases and J 0 bases, leaving 10 bases between the germline ends. The CDR3 spans 15 residues. The germline CDR1 and CDR2 sequences are MDHEN and SYDVKM. DNA of the CDR3: TGTGCCAGCAGTTCAGACTCTCATAGCAATCAGCCCCAGCATTTT. It translates to CASSSDSHSNQPQHF.